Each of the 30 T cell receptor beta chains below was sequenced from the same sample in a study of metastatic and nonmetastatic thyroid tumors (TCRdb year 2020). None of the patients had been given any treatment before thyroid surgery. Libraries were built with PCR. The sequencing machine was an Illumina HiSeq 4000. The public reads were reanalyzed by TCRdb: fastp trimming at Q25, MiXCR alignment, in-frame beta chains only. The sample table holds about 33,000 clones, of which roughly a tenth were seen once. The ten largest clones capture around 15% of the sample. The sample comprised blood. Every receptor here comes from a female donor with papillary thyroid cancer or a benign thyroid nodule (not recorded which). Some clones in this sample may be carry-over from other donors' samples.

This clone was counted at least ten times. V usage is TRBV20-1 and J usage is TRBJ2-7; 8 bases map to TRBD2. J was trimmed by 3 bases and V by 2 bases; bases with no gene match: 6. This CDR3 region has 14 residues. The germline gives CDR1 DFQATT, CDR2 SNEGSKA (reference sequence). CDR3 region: CSARIGTRFYEQYF. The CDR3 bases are TGCAGTGCTAGAATCGGGACTAGATTCTACGAGCAGTACTTC.

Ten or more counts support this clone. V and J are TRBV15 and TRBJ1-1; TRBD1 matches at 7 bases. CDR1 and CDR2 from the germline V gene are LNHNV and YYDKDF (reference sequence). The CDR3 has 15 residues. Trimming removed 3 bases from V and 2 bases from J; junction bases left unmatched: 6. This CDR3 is CATSSFRGSNTEAFF. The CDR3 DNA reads TGTGCCACCAGCAGCTTCAGGGGGTCAAACACTGAAGCTTTCTTT.

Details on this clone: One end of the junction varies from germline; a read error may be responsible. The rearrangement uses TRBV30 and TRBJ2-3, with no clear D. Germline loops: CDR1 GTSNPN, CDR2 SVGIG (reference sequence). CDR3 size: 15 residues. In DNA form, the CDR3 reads TGTTCCTGGAGTAGCCCTAGGGTCGGCACAGATTCGCAGTATTTT. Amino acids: CSWSSPRVGTDSQYF.

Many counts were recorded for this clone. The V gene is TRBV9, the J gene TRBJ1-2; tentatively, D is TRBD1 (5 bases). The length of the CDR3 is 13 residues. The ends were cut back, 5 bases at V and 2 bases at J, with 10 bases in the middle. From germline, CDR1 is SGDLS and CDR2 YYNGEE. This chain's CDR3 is CASRAGTNYGYTF. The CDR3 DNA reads TGTGCCAGCAGAGCCGGGACCAACTATGGCTACACCTTC.

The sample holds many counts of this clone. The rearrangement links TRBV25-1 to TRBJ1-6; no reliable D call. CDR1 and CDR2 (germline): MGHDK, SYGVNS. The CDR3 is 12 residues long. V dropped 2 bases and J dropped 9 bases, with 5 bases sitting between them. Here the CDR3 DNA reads TGTGCCAGCAGTGAAGGGCGTTCACCCCTCCACTTT. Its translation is CASSEGRSPLHF.

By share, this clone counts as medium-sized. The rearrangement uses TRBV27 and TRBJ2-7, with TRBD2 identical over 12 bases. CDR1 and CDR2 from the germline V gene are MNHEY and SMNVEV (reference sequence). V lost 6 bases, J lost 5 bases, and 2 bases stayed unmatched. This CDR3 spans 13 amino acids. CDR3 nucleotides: TGTGCCAGCAGCCGACTAGCGGGAGACGAGCAGTACTTC. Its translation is CASSRLAGDEQYF.

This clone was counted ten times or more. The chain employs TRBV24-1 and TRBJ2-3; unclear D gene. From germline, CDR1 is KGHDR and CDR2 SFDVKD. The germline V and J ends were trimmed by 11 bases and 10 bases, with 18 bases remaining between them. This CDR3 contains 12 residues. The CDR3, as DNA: TGTGCCATCTCTGTAGACGGGTGGGCGCAGTATTTT. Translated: CAISVDGWAQYF.

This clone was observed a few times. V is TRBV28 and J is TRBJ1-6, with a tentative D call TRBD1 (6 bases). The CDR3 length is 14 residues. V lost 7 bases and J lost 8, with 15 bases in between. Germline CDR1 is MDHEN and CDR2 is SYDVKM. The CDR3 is CASTKGQGHSPLHF. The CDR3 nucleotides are TGTGCCAGCACCAAAGGGCAGGGGCATTCACCCCTCCACTTT. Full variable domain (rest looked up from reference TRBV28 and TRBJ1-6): DVKVTQSSRYLVKRTGEKVFLECVQDMDHENMFWYRQDPGLGLRLIYFSYDVKMKEKGDIPEGYSVSREKKERFSLILESASTNQTSMYLCASTKGQGHSPLHFGNGTRLTVT.

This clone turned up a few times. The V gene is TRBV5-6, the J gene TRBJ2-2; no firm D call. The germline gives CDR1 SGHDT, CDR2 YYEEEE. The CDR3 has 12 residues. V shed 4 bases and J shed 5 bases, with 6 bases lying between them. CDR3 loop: CASSPGTGELFF. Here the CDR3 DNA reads TGTGCCAGCAGCCCAGGAACCGGGGAGCTGTTTTTT.

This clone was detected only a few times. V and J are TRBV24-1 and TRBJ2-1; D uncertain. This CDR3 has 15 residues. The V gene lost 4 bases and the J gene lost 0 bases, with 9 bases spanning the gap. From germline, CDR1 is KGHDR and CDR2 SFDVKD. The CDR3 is CATSETWTSYNEQFF. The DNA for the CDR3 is TGTGCCACCAGTGAAACCTGGACCTCCTACAATGAGCAGTTCTTC.

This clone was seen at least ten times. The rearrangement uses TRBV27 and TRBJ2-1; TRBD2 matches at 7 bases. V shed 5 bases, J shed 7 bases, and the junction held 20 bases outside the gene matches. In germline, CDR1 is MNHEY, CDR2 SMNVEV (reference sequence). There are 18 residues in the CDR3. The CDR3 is CASSPWGGASDRGNEQFF. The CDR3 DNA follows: TGTGCCAGCAGTCCCTGGGGGGGAGCTAGCGATCGAGGAAATGAGCAGTTCTTC.

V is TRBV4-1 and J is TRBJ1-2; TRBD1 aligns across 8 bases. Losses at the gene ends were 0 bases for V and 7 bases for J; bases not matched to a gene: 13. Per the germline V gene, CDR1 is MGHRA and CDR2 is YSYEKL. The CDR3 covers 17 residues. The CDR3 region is CASSQDWGQGAIGGYTF. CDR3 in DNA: TGCGCCAGCAGCCAAGACTGGGGCCAGGGGGCGATTGGTGGCTACACCTTC.

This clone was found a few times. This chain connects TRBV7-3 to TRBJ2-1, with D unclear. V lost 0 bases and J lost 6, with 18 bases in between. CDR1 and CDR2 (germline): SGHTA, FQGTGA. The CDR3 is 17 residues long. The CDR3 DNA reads TGTGCCAGCAGCTTAACGCCAGGAGCCCTAGGCAGCAATGAGCAGTTCTTC. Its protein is CASSLTPGALGSNEQFF.

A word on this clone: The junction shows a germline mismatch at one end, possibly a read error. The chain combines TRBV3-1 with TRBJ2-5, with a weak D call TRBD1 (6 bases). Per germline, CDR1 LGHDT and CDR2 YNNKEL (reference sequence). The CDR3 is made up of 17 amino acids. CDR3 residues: CASSQESGYRAEETHYF. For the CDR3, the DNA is TGTGCCAGCAGCCAAGAGTCCGGATACAGGGCTGAAGAGACCCATTACTTC.

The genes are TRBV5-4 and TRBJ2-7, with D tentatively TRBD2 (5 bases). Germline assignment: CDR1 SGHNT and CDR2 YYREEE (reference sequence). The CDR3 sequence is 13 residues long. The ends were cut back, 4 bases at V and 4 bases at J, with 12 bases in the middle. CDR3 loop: CASSRGGRYEQYF. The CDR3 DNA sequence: TGTGCCAGCAGCCGGGGTGGGCGTTACGAGCAGTACTTC. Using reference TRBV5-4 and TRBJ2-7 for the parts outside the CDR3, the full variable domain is ETGVTQSPTHLIKTRGQQVTLRCSSQSGHNTVSWYQQALGQGPQFIFQYYREEENGRGNFPPRFSGLQFPNYSSELNVNALELDDSALYLCASSRGGRYEQYFGPGTRLTVT.

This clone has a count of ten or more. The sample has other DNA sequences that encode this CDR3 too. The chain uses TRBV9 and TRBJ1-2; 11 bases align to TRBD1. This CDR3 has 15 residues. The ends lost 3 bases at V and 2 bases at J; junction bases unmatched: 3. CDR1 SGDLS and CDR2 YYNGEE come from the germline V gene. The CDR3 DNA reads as TGTGCCAGCAGCGCGGGGACAGGGGGAAACTATGGCTACACCTTC. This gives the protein CASSAGTGGNYGYTF.

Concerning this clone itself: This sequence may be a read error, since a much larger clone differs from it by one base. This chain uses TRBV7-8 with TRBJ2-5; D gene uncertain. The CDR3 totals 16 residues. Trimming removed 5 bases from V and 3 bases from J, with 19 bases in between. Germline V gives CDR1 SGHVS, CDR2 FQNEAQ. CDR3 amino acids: CASSPRRSAAEETQYF. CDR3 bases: TGTGCCAGCAGCCCACGGAGATCCGCGGCCGAAGAGACCCAGTACTTC.

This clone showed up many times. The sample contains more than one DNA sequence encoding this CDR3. CDR3 DNA sequence: TGCAGCGTCAGGGGGAGGACAGACTATGGCTACACCTTC. As protein: CSVRGRTDYGYTF. The chain recombines TRBV29-1 with TRBJ1-2; the match to TRBD1 covers 7 bases. This CDR3 comprises 13 residues. Unmatched junction bases numbered 7, after V lost 6 bases and J lost 3 bases. Germline lookup yields CDR1 SQVTM and CDR2 ANQGSEA.

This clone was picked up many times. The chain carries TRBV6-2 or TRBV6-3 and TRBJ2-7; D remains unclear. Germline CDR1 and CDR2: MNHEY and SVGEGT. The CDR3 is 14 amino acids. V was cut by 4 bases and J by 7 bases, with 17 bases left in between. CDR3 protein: CASSSANQRWEQYF. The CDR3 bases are TGTGCCAGCAGTTCCGCCAATCAGAGGTGGGAGCAGTACTTC.

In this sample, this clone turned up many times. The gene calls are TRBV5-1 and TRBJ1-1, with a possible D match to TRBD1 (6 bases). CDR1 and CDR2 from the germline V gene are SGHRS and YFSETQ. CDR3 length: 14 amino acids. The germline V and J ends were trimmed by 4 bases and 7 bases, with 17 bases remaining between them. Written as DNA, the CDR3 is TGCGCCAGCAGCGAGGACAGAATGCTTATTGAAGCTTTCTTT. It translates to CASSEDRMLIEAFF.

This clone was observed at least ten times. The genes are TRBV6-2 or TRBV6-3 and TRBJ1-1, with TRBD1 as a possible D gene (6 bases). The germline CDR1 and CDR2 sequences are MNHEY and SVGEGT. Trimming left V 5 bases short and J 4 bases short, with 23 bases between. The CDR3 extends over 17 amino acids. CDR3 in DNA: TGTGCCAGCAGTCCCGTCCGGGACACCTTCATGGGCACTGAAGCTTTCTTT. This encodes CASSPVRDTFMGTEAFF.

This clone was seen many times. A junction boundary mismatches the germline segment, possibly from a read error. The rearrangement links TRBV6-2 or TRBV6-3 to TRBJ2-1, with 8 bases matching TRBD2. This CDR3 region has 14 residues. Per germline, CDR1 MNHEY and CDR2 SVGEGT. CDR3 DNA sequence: TGTGCCAGCAGTGACTCCGGGGGGGCCAATGAGCAGTTCTTC. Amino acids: CASSDSGGANEQFF.

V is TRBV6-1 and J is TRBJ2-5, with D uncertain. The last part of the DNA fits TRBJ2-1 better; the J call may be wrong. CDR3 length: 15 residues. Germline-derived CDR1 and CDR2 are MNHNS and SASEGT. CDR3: CASSPGVMGYNEQFF. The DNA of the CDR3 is TGTGCCAGCAGTCCGGGCGTGATGGGGTACAATGAGCAGTTCTTC.

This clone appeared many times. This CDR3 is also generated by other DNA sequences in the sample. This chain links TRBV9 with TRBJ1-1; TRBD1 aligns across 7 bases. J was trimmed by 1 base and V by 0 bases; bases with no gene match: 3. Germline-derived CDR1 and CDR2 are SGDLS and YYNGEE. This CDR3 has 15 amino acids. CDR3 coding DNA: TGTGCCAGCAGCGTAGATTACAGGGGGAACACTGAAGCTTTCTTT. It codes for CASSVDYRGNTEAFF.

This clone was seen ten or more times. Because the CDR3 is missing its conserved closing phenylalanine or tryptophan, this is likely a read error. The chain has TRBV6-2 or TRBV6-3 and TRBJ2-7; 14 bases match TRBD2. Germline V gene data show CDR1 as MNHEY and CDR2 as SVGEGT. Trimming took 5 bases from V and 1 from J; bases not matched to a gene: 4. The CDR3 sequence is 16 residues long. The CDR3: CASSLGTSGRSYEQYL. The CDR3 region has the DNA TGTGCCAGCAGTCTCGGGACTAGCGGGAGATCCTACGAGCAGTACCTC.

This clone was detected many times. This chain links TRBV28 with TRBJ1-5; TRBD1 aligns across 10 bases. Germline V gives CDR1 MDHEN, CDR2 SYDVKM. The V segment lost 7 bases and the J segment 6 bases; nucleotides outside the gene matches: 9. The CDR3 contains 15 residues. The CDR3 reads CASTLRDRGLQPQHF. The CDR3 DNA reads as TGTGCCAGCACCCTAAGGGACAGGGGACTTCAGCCCCAGCATTTT. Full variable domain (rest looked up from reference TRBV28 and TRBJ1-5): DVKVTQSSRYLVKRTGEKVFLECVQDMDHENMFWYRQDPGLGLRLIYFSYDVKMKEKGDIPEGYSVSREKKERFSLILESASTNQTSMYLCASTLRDRGLQPQHFGDGTRLSIL.

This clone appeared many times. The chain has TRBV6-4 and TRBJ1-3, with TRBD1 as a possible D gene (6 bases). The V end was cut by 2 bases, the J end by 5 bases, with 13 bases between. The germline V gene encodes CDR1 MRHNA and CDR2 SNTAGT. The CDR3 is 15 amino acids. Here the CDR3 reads CASSDPVGGRNTIYF. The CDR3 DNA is TGTGCCAGCAGTGACCCCGTGGGGGGGCGAAACACCATATATTTT.

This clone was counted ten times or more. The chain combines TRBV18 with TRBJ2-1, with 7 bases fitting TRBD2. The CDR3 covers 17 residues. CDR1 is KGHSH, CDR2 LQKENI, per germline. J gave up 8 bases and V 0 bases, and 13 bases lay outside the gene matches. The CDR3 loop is CASSPPKEASGLHEQFF. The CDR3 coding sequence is TGTGCCAGCTCACCACCGAAGGAGGCTAGCGGTCTTCATGAGCAGTTCTTC.

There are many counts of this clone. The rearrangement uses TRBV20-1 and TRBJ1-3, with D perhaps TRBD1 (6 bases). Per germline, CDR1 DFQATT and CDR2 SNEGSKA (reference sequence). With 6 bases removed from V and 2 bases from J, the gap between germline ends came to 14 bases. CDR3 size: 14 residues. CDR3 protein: CSATRRGAGNTIYF. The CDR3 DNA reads TGCAGTGCGACCAGGAGGGGGGCTGGAAACACCATATATTTT.

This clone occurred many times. CDR3 sequence (DNA): TGTGCCAGCAGTAGGGGTGTAGGCAATCAGCCCCAGCATTTT. As protein: CASSRGVGNQPQHF. The chain has TRBV12-3 or TRBV12-4 and TRBJ1-5, with D possibly being TRBD1 (5 bases). This CDR3 is built from 14 residues. Trimming shortened V by 5 bases and J by 2 bases, and 10 bases separated the two germline ends.